The 14 T cell receptor beta chains presented below share a single source sample, sequenced in a study of CD8 T cells in Susac syndrome. Random hexamers served to reverse transcribe roughly 0.45 to 1 ug RNA. TCRdb processed the immunoSEQ multiplex PCR reads anew with MiXCR; each CDR3 protein has one entry. This sample has just under 150,000 distinct CDR3 sequences, with approximately 93% found just once. The sample taken for sequencing was CD4+ T cells from PBMCs. These TCRs come from a human donor in good health.

The CDR3 here is CASSADRELSPSYGYTF. Written as DNA, the CDR3 is TGTGCCAGCAGCGCCGACAGGGAACTATCCCCAAGCTATGGCTACACCTTC. V is TRBV12-3 or TRBV12-4 and J is TRBJ1-2; TRBD1 matches 7 bases. This CDR3 contains 17 residues. V was pared by 6 bases and J by 4 bases, with 17 bases of the junction left unmatched.

The chain combines TRBV28 with TRBJ2-5; 10 nucleotides agree with TRBD2. The trim removed 0 bases at V and 10 bases at J, leaving 11 bases unmatched. The CDR3 is 16 amino acids. Germline V gene lookup returns CDR1 MDHEN and CDR2 SYDVKM. The CDR3 sequence is CASSLWGLANSAGQYF. In nucleotides, the CDR3 is TGTGCCAGCAGTTTATGGGGACTAGCGAACTCAGCTGGCCAGTACTTC. The full variable domain, rest sourced from reference TRBV28 and TRBJ2-5, is DVKVTQSSRYLVKRTGEKVFLECVQDMDHENMFWYRQDPGLGLRLIYFSYDVKMKEKGDIPEGYSVSREKKERFSLILESASTNQTSMYLCASSLWGLANSAGQYFGPGTRLLVL.

This chain's CDR3 is CASSLSTSNNEQFF. The CDR3 DNA sequence: TGCGCCAGCAGCTTGTCGACTAGTAACAATGAGCAGTTCTTC. The chain carries TRBV5-1 and TRBJ2-1, with a weak D call TRBD2 (6 bases). This CDR3 is 14 amino acids long. The V gene lost 1 base and the J gene lost 5 bases, with 10 bases spanning the gap. The germline V gene encodes CDR1 SGHRS and CDR2 YFSETQ.

The V and J genes are TRBV4-1 and TRBJ2-7, with TRBD2 matching 11 bases. Per germline, CDR1 MGHRA and CDR2 YSYEKL. The CDR3 sequence is 16 residues long. J gave up 5 bases and V 4 bases, and 10 bases lay outside the gene matches. In nucleotides, the CDR3 is TGCGCCAGCAGCCCCATACTAGCGGGAGTACCAAACGAGCAGTACTTC. Its protein is CASSPILAGVPNEQYF.

V gene TRBV9 combines with J gene TRBJ2-3, with D possibly TRBD2 on 5 matching bases. The CDR3 extends over 15 amino acids. The ends were cut back, 0 bases at V and 2 bases at J, with 10 bases in the middle. The germline CDR1 and CDR2 sequences are SGDLS and YYNGEE. CDR3 residues: CASSVESGSTDTQYF. Written as DNA, the CDR3 is TGTGCCAGCAGCGTAGAAAGCGGCTCCACAGATACGCAGTATTTT.

This chain uses TRBV11-2 with TRBJ2-1; weak D call: TRBD2 (6 bases). Germline lookup yields CDR1 SGHAT and CDR2 FQNNGV. V was clipped by 4 bases and J by 0 bases, with 31 bases between them. The CDR3 length is 22 residues. CDR3 sequence (DNA): TGTGCCAGCAGCTCTTTTATGGTACCGGGACTGACCGTAGAACCCTCCTACAATGAGCAGTTCTTC. This translates into CASSSFMVPGLTVEPSYNEQFF. Drawing the rest from reference TRBV11-2 and TRBJ2-1, the complete variable domain is EAGVAQSPRYKIIEKRQSVAFWCNPISGHATLYWYQQILGQGPKLLIQFQNNGVVDDSQLPKDRFSAERLKGVDSTLKIQPAKLEDSAVYLCASSSFMVPGLTVEPSYNEQFFGPGTRLTVL.

V is TRBV4-1 and J is TRBJ1-2; tentatively, D is TRBD1 (5 bases). Trimming removed 0 bases from V and 7 bases from J, with 15 bases in between. This CDR3 spans 15 amino acids. Germline loops: CDR1 MGHRA, CDR2 YSYEKL. The CDR3 sequence: CASSQEGRRDGGYTF. CDR3 sequence (DNA): TGCGCCAGCAGCCAAGAGGGACGTCGGGATGGTGGCTACACCTTC.

This clonotype came up once. The CDR3 DNA reads as TGTGCCAGCAGCCATTGGGACTCCCCCTACGAGCAGTACTTC. Encoded protein: CASSHWDSPYEQYF. This chain joins TRBV3-1 and TRBJ2-7, with D perhaps matching TRBD2 (6 bases). The V gene lost 3 bases and the J gene lost 2 bases, with 11 bases spanning the gap. CDR1 LGHDT and CDR2 YNNKEL come from the germline V gene (reference sequence). This CDR3 has 14 residues.

The sample holds one count of this clonotype. CDR3 sequence reads: CSASADRDNQPQHF. The DNA for the CDR3 is TGCAGTGCTAGTGCAGACAGGGACAATCAGCCCCAGCATTTT. The V and J genes are TRBV20-1 and TRBJ1-5; 7 bases agree with TRBD1. Germline lookup yields CDR1 DFQATT and CDR2 SNEGSKA (reference sequence). The V and J ends lost 3 bases and 3 bases, in that order; junction bases with no gene match: 5. There are 14 residues in the CDR3.

The chain recombines TRBV12-3 or TRBV12-4 with TRBJ2-2, with no clear D. The length of the CDR3 is 12 residues. V gave up 2 bases and J gave up 6 bases, with 4 bases separating them. The CDR3 reads CASSLSAGELFF. The CDR3 DNA sequence: TGTGCCAGCAGTTTATCTGCCGGGGAGCTGTTTTTT.

Concerning this clonotype: The junction differs from germline at one of its ends, possibly a read error. The chain joins TRBV12-3 or TRBV12-4 to TRBJ1-5; D gene uncertain. This CDR3 region has 17 residues. This CDR3 reads CASSSALRGNSNQPQLF. The CDR3 coding sequence is TGTGCCAGCAGTTCGGCCCTTCGCGGGAATAGCAATCAGCCCCAGCTTTTT.

V usage is TRBV3-1 and J usage is TRBJ2-1; the match to TRBD2 covers 9 bases. J was trimmed by 8 bases and V by 1 base; bases with no gene match: 12. This CDR3 contains 17 residues. Looked up from germline, CDR1 is LGHDT and CDR2 is YNNKEL (reference sequence). DNA of the CDR3: TGTGCCAGCAGCCAAGTCTTAGGGGCTAGCGGGACTGATGAGCAGTTCTTC. As protein: CASSQVLGASGTDEQFF.

The chain employs TRBV29-1 and TRBJ1-1, with 7 bases matching TRBD1. The ends lost 4 bases at V and 1 base at J; junction bases unmatched: 6. The CDR3 consists of 14 residues. Germline V gene data show CDR1 as SQVTM and CDR2 as ANQGSEA. DNA of the CDR3: TGCAGCGTTGCGGGACAGTGGGGGAACACTGAAGCTTTCTTT. Encoded protein: CSVAGQWGNTEAFF. The full variable domain, rest sourced from reference TRBV29-1 and TRBJ1-1, is SAVISQKPSRDICQRGTSLTIQCQVDSQVTMMFWYRQQPGQSLTLIATANQGSEATYESGFVIDKFPISRPNLTFSTLTVSNMSPEDSSIYLCSVAGQWGNTEAFFGQGTRLTVV.

The chain combines TRBV6-6 with TRBJ1-5; perhaps TRBD1 as D (5 bases). V dropped 5 bases and J dropped 7 bases, with 9 bases sitting between them. Germline V gene lookup returns CDR1 MNHNY and CDR2 SVGAGI (reference sequence). The CDR3 sequence is 12 residues long. In nucleotides, the CDR3 is TGTGCCAGCAGTCGGCAGGGACAGCCCCAGCATTTT. This sequence encodes CASSRQGQPQHF.